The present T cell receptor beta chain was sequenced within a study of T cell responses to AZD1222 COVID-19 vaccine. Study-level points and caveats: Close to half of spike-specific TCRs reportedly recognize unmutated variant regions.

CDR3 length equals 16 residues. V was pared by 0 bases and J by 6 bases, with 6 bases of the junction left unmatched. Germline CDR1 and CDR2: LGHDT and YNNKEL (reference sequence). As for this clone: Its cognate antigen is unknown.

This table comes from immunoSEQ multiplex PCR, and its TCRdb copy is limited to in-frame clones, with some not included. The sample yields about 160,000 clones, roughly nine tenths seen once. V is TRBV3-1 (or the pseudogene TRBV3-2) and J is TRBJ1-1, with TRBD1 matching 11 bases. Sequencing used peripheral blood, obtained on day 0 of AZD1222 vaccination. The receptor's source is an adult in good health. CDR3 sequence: CASSQDLGTGGPEAFF. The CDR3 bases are TGTGCCAGCAGCCAAGATTTAGGGACAGGGGGGCCTGAAGCTTTCTTT.